Sequencing of this TCR beta chain was carried out in a study of response to subunit inactivated influenza vaccine. V gave up 5 bases and J gave up 3 bases, with 15 bases separating them. Germline assignment: CDR1 SEHNR and CDR2 FQNEAQ (reference sequence). The CDR3 totals 15 residues. TCRdb re-called the RT-PCR reads with MiXCR, one entry per CDR3 protein. The sample lists about 540,000 distinct CDR3 sequences; under 25% were seen once. This sample also belongs to another study, concerning T cells expressing NK-cell markers. That publication notes: Template switching by 5'RACE with UMIs generated the TCR beta cDNA.

The chain employs TRBV7-9 and TRBJ2-3; possible D gene TRBD1, 6 bases. This TCR was sampled from a middle-aged man who received an inactivated influenza vaccine. Sample: CD4+ T cells sorted from PBMCs, taken 12 days after vaccination. The CDR3 DNA sequence: TGTGCCAGCAGCCCAAGACAGGTCCTGACAGATACGCAGTATTTT. Translation gives CASSPRQVLTDTQYF.